A selection of T cell receptor beta chains follows, all from one sample in a study of T-cell memory formation after mild COVID-19. TCRdb reprocessed the 5' RACE reads with MiXCR, giving one entry per CDR3 protein. The sample yields some 300,000 distinct CDR3 sequences, less than 25% seen once. The sequenced sample consisted of PBMCs or a T cell subset sorted from them (not recorded which). The origin of the receptors is a man in his late teens or twenties who had mild COVID-19 (a few samples of this study predate the infection). Cell type and time point are not known. CDR3s include the opening cysteine and the closing phenylalanine or tryptophan. Fields, in order: V gene, D gene, J gene, clone size, CDR3 protein, CDR3 DNA. The D gene is left open where the match is weak. Clone size is given for some rows only: seen once, a few or many times, or a class if the clone is expanded.

v_call: TRBV4-2; d_call: -; j_call: TRBJ1-5; clone_size: -; cdr3_aa: CASSQGEGAVSGQPQHF; cdr3_nt: TGTGCCAGCAGCCAAGGAGAGGGCGCGGTGTCCGGTCAGCCCCAGCATTTT
v_call: TRBV29-1; d_call: -; j_call: TRBJ2-7; clone_size: few; cdr3_aa: CSVSAGYEQYF; cdr3_nt: TGCAGCGTTTCCGCTGGGTACGAGCAGTACTTC
v_call: TRBV9; d_call: -; j_call: TRBJ2-2; clone_size: few; cdr3_aa: CASSVNTLAGELFF; cdr3_nt: TGTGCCAGCAGCGTAAATACCTTGGCGGGGGAGCTGTTTTTT
v_call: TRBV27; d_call: TRBD1; j_call: TRBJ1-2; clone_size: few; cdr3_aa: CASSRDRGRRYTF; cdr3_nt: TGTGCCAGCAGCCGTGACAGGGGTAGGCGCTACACCTTC
v_call: TRBV15; d_call: -; j_call: TRBJ1-1; clone_size: few; cdr3_aa: CATSRDWEQRGTEAFF; cdr3_nt: TGTGCCACCAGCAGAGATTGGGAGCAAAGGGGGACTGAAGCTTTCTTT
v_call: TRBV7-6; d_call: TRBD1; j_call: TRBJ2-5; clone_size: many; cdr3_aa: CASSLWTGQETQYF; cdr3_nt: TGTGCCAGCAGTCTTTGGACAGGGCAAGAGACCCAGTACTTC
v_call: TRBV7-8; d_call: TRBD1; j_call: TRBJ2-2; clone_size: few; cdr3_aa: CASSSGDRTNTGELFF; cdr3_nt: TGTGCCAGCAGCTCTGGGGACAGAACGAACACCGGGGAGCTGTTTTTT
v_call: TRBV20-1; d_call: TRBD1; j_call: TRBJ2-7; clone_size: -; cdr3_aa: CSARDGQGAEQYF; cdr3_nt: TGCAGTGCTAGAGATGGACAGGGGGCGGAGCAGTACTTC
v_call: TRBV4-1; d_call: -; j_call: TRBJ1-5; clone_size: few; cdr3_aa: CASSGPDSNQPQHF; cdr3_nt: TGCGCCAGCAGCGGGCCCGATAGCAATCAGCCCCAGCATTTT
v_call: TRBV7-9; d_call: -; j_call: TRBJ2-6; clone_size: few; cdr3_aa: CASSVRGTRAGANVLTF; cdr3_nt: TGTGCCAGCAGCGTCCGGGGGACAAGGGCTGGGGCCAACGTCCTGACTTTC
v_call: TRBV5-1; d_call: -; j_call: TRBJ2-2; clone_size: few; cdr3_aa: CASSTRQAFTGELFF; cdr3_nt: TGCGCCAGCAGCACTCGACAGGCCTTCACCGGGGAGCTGTTTTTT
v_call: TRBV5-4; d_call: TRBD2; j_call: TRBJ2-5; clone_size: -; cdr3_aa: CASSPGGGAGTQYF; cdr3_nt: TGTGCCAGCAGCCCCGGGGGGGGCGCGGGGACCCAGTACTTC
v_call: TRBV6-1; d_call: -; j_call: TRBJ2-3; clone_size: -; cdr3_aa: CASIQRGDTQYF; cdr3_nt: TGTGCCAGCATCCAAAGGGGAGATACGCAGTATTTT
v_call: TRBV5-1; d_call: -; j_call: TRBJ1-1; clone_size: few; cdr3_aa: CASSLGTAPRAFF; cdr3_nt: TGCGCCAGCAGCTTGGGGACAGCCCCGCGAGCTTTCTTT
v_call: TRBV6-6; d_call: TRBD1; j_call: TRBJ1-6; clone_size: -; cdr3_aa: CASSYRDRVNSPLHF; cdr3_nt: TGTGCCAGCAGTTACCGGGACAGGGTTAATTCACCCCTCCACTTT
v_call: TRBV11-3; d_call: TRBD1; j_call: TRBJ1-2; clone_size: -; cdr3_aa: CASSSTATGDGYTF; cdr3_nt: TGTGCCAGCAGCTCGACCGCGACAGGGGATGGCTACACCTTC
v_call: TRBV2; d_call: TRBD1; j_call: TRBJ1-2; clone_size: -; cdr3_aa: CASSVRGQGWGYTF; cdr3_nt: TGTGCCAGCAGTGTCCGGGGACAGGGCTGGGGCTACACCTTC
v_call: TRBV4-3; d_call: -; j_call: TRBJ2-7; clone_size: -; cdr3_aa: CASSQSPDGTYEQYF; cdr3_nt: TGCGCCAGCAGCCAATCGCCCGACGGAACCTACGAGCAGTACTTC
v_call: TRBV12-3/TRBV12-4; d_call: -; j_call: TRBJ2-7; clone_size: few; cdr3_aa: CASSLSREQYF; cdr3_nt: TGTGCCAGCAGTCTCTCGAGGGAGCAGTACTTC
v_call: TRBV27; d_call: -; j_call: TRBJ2-7; clone_size: -; cdr3_aa: CASSLSQATEQYF; cdr3_nt: TGTGCCAGCAGTTTGAGCCAGGCAACGGAGCAGTACTTC
v_call: TRBV5-1; d_call: -; j_call: TRBJ2-1; clone_size: -; cdr3_aa: CASSLWPGINEQFF; cdr3_nt: TGCGCCAGCAGCTTGTGGCCAGGGATCAATGAGCAGTTCTTC
v_call: TRBV19; d_call: -; j_call: TRBJ1-2; clone_size: -; cdr3_aa: CASKGDDGYTF; cdr3_nt: TGTGCCAGTAAAGGGGATGATGGCTACACCTTC
v_call: TRBV5-1; d_call: -; j_call: TRBJ2-1; clone_size: -; cdr3_aa: CASSLGGLGNNEQFF; cdr3_nt: TGCGCCAGCAGCTTGGGTGGACTGGGTAACAATGAGCAGTTCTTC
v_call: TRBV18; d_call: -; j_call: TRBJ1-1; clone_size: -; cdr3_aa: CASSGGDTEAFF; cdr3_nt: TGTGCCAGCTCGGGTGGGGACACTGAAGCTTTCTTT
v_call: TRBV7-6; d_call: -; j_call: TRBJ2-3; clone_size: -; cdr3_aa: CASSLGPGGGGQDTQYF; cdr3_nt: TGTGCCAGCAGCTTAGGACCTGGGGGCGGTGGGCAAGATACGCAGTATTTT
v_call: TRBV3-1; d_call: TRBD2; j_call: TRBJ2-5; clone_size: -; cdr3_aa: CASSQAGGGQETQYF; cdr3_nt: TGTGCCAGCAGCCAAGCGGGGGGTGGTCAAGAGACCCAGTACTTC
v_call: TRBV20-1; d_call: TRBD1; j_call: TRBJ1-1; clone_size: few; cdr3_aa: CSARQGQGTEAFF; cdr3_nt: TGCAGTGCCCGCCAGGGACAGGGGACTGAAGCTTTCTTT
v_call: TRBV4-3; d_call: TRBD1; j_call: TRBJ2-1; clone_size: few; cdr3_aa: CASSQGGQGKGDEQFF; cdr3_nt: TGCGCCAGCAGCCAGGGGGGACAGGGGAAGGGAGATGAGCAGTTCTTC
v_call: TRBV9; d_call: -; j_call: TRBJ1-2; clone_size: -; cdr3_aa: CASSVGALGYGYTF; cdr3_nt: TGTGCCAGCAGCGTAGGGGCACTTGGATATGGCTACACCTTC
v_call: TRBV27; d_call: -; j_call: TRBJ2-3; clone_size: -; cdr3_aa: CASSRVSTDTQYF; cdr3_nt: TGTGCCAGTTCGCGGGTATCGACAGATACGCAGTATTTT
v_call: TRBV7-2; d_call: -; j_call: TRBJ2-5; clone_size: few; cdr3_aa: CASSLARRSETQYF; cdr3_nt: TGTGCCAGCAGCTTAGCGAGGCGATCGGAGACCCAGTACTTC